This T cell receptor beta chain came from a study of T cell responses to AZD1222 COVID-19 vaccine. Study in general: Pooled in the analysis were second doses at about 4 or about 12 weeks.

Germline V gives CDR1 SGHTA, CDR2 FQGTGA. The CDR3 is made up of 14 amino acids. Trimming removed 5 bases from V and 5 bases from J, with 15 bases in between. Data came from immunoSEQ multiplex PCR; TCRdb stores just in-frame clones and leaves some out. The table shows 95,000 to 150,000 clones, with roughly 90% occurring only once. Note on this clone: The antigen remains undetermined.

Study results and limitations: The number of AZD1222 recipients seropositive at baseline was only five or six.

The sequencing here drew on peripheral blood, taken on day 0 of AZD1222 vaccination. The rearrangement links TRBV7-3 to TRBJ1-2; D remains ambiguous. This receptor was taken from an adult in good health. CDR3 in DNA: TGTGCCAGCAGCCCGGGCCGACAAGAATATGGCTACACCTTC. Encoded protein: CASSPGRQEYGYTF. The full variable domain, its missing parts supplied by reference TRBV7-3 and TRBJ1-2, is GAGVSQTPSNKVTEKGKYVELRCDPISGHTALYWYRQSLGQGPEFLIYFQGTGAADDSGLPNDRFFAVRPEGSVSTLKIQRTERGDSAVYLCASSPGRQEYGYTFGSGTRLTVV.